This T cell receptor beta chain was recorded in a study of beta chain features in type 1 diabetes. Overall study findings and caveats: These data did not resolve whether HLA type affects TCRB rearrangement. In the patient group, naive, central memory and Treg TCRB repertoires seemed more alike than in the healthy donor group. Among patients with Type 1 diabetes, TCRB CDR3s were moderately but significantly shorter in every one of the four CD4+ subsets.

The study reverse transcribed the entire isolated RNA, so it sequenced expressed TCRB transcripts. The method was immunoSEQ multiplex PCR; TCRdb's version includes in-frame clones alone and lacks a portion of them. The data hold about 900,000 clones, with roughly a sixth observed a single time. As to this clone: The antigen remains unidentified.

Germline V lookup: CDR1 SGHTA, CDR2 FQGTGA. The CDR3 has 16 residues. After removal of 2 bases from V and 4 bases from J, the junction contained 8 bases not matched to a gene. Each of the CD4+ naive, central memory, regulatory and stem cell-like memory populations was sorted via CD45RO/CCR7/CD25/CD127/CD95/CD27. V and J are TRBV7-3 and TRBJ2-1, with 7 bases matching TRBD2. The receptor comes from a woman between 18 and 30 years old in good health. The material sequenced was naive CD4+ T cells from blood. This chain's CDR3 is CASSLSGRAGYNEQFF. The CDR3 nucleotides read TGTGCCAGCAGCTTATCGGGGAGGGCGGGGTACAATGAGCAGTTCTTC.